This entry lists 24 T cell receptor beta chains sequenced from one sample in a study of T cell changes during pregnancy in multiple sclerosis. The repertoire was sequenced with immunoSEQ multiplex PCR; TCRdb's copy has only in-frame clones and lacks some. This table holds around 80,000 clones, approximately 92% found once. The sequenced sample was peripheral blood, obtained before pregnancy. The receptors come from a female donor with multiple sclerosis, enrolled in a pregnancy study.

The chain couples TRBV5-6 to TRBJ1-3; maybe TRBD1 (5 bases). Trimming removed 6 bases from V and 5 bases from J, with 18 bases in between. Germline lookup yields CDR1 SGHDT and CDR2 YYEEEE. CDR3 length: 15 amino acids. This chain's CDR3 is CASTYRRDFRNTIYF. The CDR3 bases are TGTGCCAGCACCTACCGAAGGGACTTCCGAAACACCATATATTTT.

The count of this clone is one. This chain uses TRBV11-3 with TRBJ1-1; TRBD1 is a possible D gene (6 bases). Germline CDR1 and CDR2: SGHNT and YENEEA. There are 15 residues in the CDR3. V shed 2 bases and J shed 7 bases, with 17 bases lying between them. In DNA, the CDR3 is TGTGCCAGCAGCTTAAGGGACAAGGGAGCGTATGAAGCTTTCTTT. Translating gives CASSLRDKGAYEAFF.

The chain employs TRBV29-1 and TRBJ2-5; 9 nucleotides align to TRBD2. The J call is uncertain, as TRBJ2-7 better fits the DNA end. Germline CDR1 reads SQVTM; CDR2 reads ANQGSEA. The CDR3 consists of 13 residues. In nucleotides, the CDR3 is TGCAGCGTGGGGCGGGCGGGAGGGCTCGAGCAGTACTTC. Encoded protein: CSVGRAGGLEQYF.

Only one count was recorded for this clone. The chain has TRBV27 and TRBJ2-7; D might be TRBD2 (6 bases). CDR3 length: 13 amino acids. The V gene's germline CDR1 is MNHEY and CDR2 SMNVEV (reference sequence). V lost 2 bases and J 3 bases, leaving 8 bases between the germline ends. The CDR3 here is CASSLGAGYEQYF. CDR3 DNA sequence: TGTGCCAGCAGTTTAGGAGCGGGCTACGAGCAGTACTTC.

The rearrangement joins TRBV11-2 to TRBJ1-3; D is uncertain. The CDR3 is made up of 12 amino acids. Trimming pared 5 bases from V and 5 bases from J, leaving 7 bases between. The germline V gene encodes CDR1 SGHAT and CDR2 FQNNGV. The CDR3 loop reads CASSPLRNTIYF. Here the CDR3 DNA reads TGTGCCAGCAGCCCTCTTAGAAACACCATATATTTT.

This rearrangement joins TRBV28 to TRBJ2-1; 10 bases map to TRBD2. V was pared by 3 bases and J by 7 bases, with 9 bases of the junction left unmatched. Germline lookup yields CDR1 MDHEN and CDR2 SYDVKM. The CDR3 consists of 16 residues. The CDR3 spells CASSLSASGSMNEQFF. CDR3 nucleotides: TGTGCCAGCAGTTTGTCAGCTAGCGGGAGTATGAATGAGCAGTTCTTC.

The chain employs TRBV14 and TRBJ2-5; 8 nucleotides line up with TRBD1. This CDR3 is 14 amino acids long. V shed 4 bases, J shed 5 bases, and the junction held 6 bases outside the gene matches. Per the germline V gene, CDR1 is SGHDN and CDR2 is FVKESK. The CDR3: CASSRGQVGETQYF. Here the CDR3 DNA reads TGTGCCAGCAGCCGGGGACAGGTCGGGGAGACCCAGTACTTC.

As for this clone: The junction and the germline gene differ at one end; a read error may be behind it. The V call is TRBV2, the J call TRBJ1-2; D remains unclear. CDR3 size: 13 residues. Germline assignment: CDR1 SNHLY and CDR2 FYNNEI. CDR3 in DNA: TGTGCCAGCAGTGAAGAACGGTCTGCCGGAGGGCTCTTC. Translated, it gives CASSEERSAGGLF.

The gene calls are TRBV30 and TRBJ1-1; possibly TRBD1 for D (5 bases). CDR1 GTSNPN and CDR2 SVGIG come from the germline V gene (reference sequence). V was trimmed by 5 bases and J by 12 bases, leaving 13 bases between them. The CDR3 consists of 10 residues. The DNA for the CDR3 is TGTGCCTGGGGGCGGGGGGTATCTTTCTTT. Residues: CAWGRGVSFF.

The chain recombines TRBV7-9 with TRBJ2-5, with TRBD2 matching over 7 bases. The CDR3 runs 19 residues. The germline V gene has CDR1 SEHNR and CDR2 FQNEAQ (reference sequence). Trimming cost V 1 base and J 1 base; bases outside gene matches: 15. CDR3 loop: CASSLVQLAEAASQETQYF. CDR3 nucleotide sequence: TGTGCCAGCAGCTTAGTACAGCTAGCGGAGGCAGCCTCCCAAGAGACCCAGTACTTC.

This rearrangement joins TRBV4-3 to TRBJ2-7; TRBD2 matches 10 bases. After removal of 4 bases from V and 3 bases from J, the junction contained 9 bases not matched to a gene. The CDR3 length is 16 residues. The germline V gene encodes CDR1 LGHNA and CDR2 YSLEER. This CDR3 reads CASSPLAGVEGYEQYF. The CDR3 region has the DNA TGCGCCAGCAGCCCGCTAGCGGGAGTGGAAGGCTACGAGCAGTACTTC.

The CDR3 DNA reads as TGTGCCAGCAGTTTTGGGGTGGCGGGGAATCAGCCCCAGCATTTT. It is translated as CASSFGVAGNQPQHF. The rearrangement uses TRBV27 and TRBJ1-5; no definite D call. CDR1 and CDR2 (germline): MNHEY, SMNVEV (reference sequence). Trimming shortened V by 3 bases and J by 4 bases, and 13 bases separated the two germline ends. The CDR3 runs 15 residues.

V and J are TRBV29-1 and TRBJ2-7, with 14 bases lining up with TRBD2. CDR3 size: 15 residues. J was trimmed by 1 base and V by 5 bases; bases with no gene match: 4. The germline V gene encodes CDR1 SQVTM and CDR2 ANQGSEA. The CDR3 reads CSVPGTSGGSYEQYF. DNA of the CDR3: TGCAGCGTTCCTGGGACTAGCGGGGGATCCTACGAGCAGTACTTC.

The chain links TRBV5-4 to TRBJ2-3, with 7 bases that match TRBD2. Germline V gene data show CDR1 as SGHNT and CDR2 as YYREEE (reference sequence). The CDR3 consists of 16 residues. The V gene end was trimmed by 5 bases and the J gene end by 0 bases; junction bases not matched to a gene: 9. For the CDR3, the DNA is TGTGCCAGCAGAACGGGAGGCCCCTTTAGCACAGATACGCAGTATTTT. It specifies CASRTGGPFSTDTQYF.

The chain uses TRBV6-1 and TRBJ2-2; 12 nucleotides agree with TRBD2. There are 15 residues in the CDR3. V was pared by 4 bases and J by 7 bases, with 4 bases of the junction left unmatched. The V gene's germline CDR1 is MNHNS and CDR2 SASEGT. The chain's CDR3 is CASSGTSGIIGELFF. The CDR3 DNA is TGTGCCAGCAGTGGGACTAGCGGGATTATCGGGGAGCTGTTTTTT.

This chain links TRBV28 with TRBJ1-4, with 7 bases that match TRBD1. The trim removed 4 bases at V and 4 bases at J, leaving 9 bases unmatched. Germline CDR1 and CDR2: MDHEN and SYDVKM. This CDR3 region has 16 residues. The CDR3 region is CASSSPGTVYNEKLFF. In DNA, the CDR3 is TGTGCCAGCAGTTCCCCCGGGACAGTTTATAATGAAAAACTGTTTTTT.

This chain links TRBV5-6 with TRBJ2-3, with TRBD2 as a possible D gene (7 bases). The CDR3 covers 16 residues. V lost 0 bases and J 3 bases, leaving 14 bases between the germline ends. Germline CDR1 and CDR2: SGHDT and YYEEEE. The CDR3, as DNA: TGTGCCAGCAGCTTGGTACCCCGGGGGGCAACAGATACGCAGTATTTT. This translates into CASSLVPRGATDTQYF.

CDR3 DNA sequence: TGTGCCAGTAGCCCTAGACCCAATGAGCAGTTCTTC. Translation gives CASSPRPNEQFF. The chain couples TRBV19 to TRBJ2-1, with D unresolved. Germline V lookup: CDR1 LNHDA, CDR2 SQIVND (reference sequence). The CDR3 is 12 residues long. V gave up 6 bases and J gave up 6 bases, with 9 bases separating them.

The chain links TRBV7-9 to TRBJ2-7, with TRBD1 matching 10 bases. The CDR3 is made up of 14 amino acids. Germline V gene lookup returns CDR1 SEHNR and CDR2 FQNEAQ (reference sequence). Trimming cost V 5 bases and J 2 bases; bases outside gene matches: 3. In nucleotides, the CDR3 is TGTGCCAGCAGCCCGGGGACAGGGGCCTACGAGCAGTACTTC. It specifies CASSPGTGAYEQYF. Together with reference TRBV7-9 and TRBJ2-7, the CDR3 gives the full variable domain: DTGVSQNPRHKITKRGQNVTFRCDPISEHNRLYWYRQTLGQGPEFLTYFQNEAQLEKSRLLSDRFSAERPKGSFSTLEIQRTEQGDSAMYLCASSPGTGAYEQYFGPGTRLTVT.

A word on this clone: Its ends do not fully match the called genes, so a read error is possible. This chain links TRBV7-7 with TRBJ2-5; D unclear. This CDR3 spans 16 amino acids. Germline CDR1 reads SSHAT; CDR2 reads FNYEAQ (reference sequence). The CDR3 sequence is CASSLDTFESGETQYF. The CDR3 DNA is TGTGCTAGCAGCTTAGATACGTTTGAATCCGGGGAGACCCAGTACTTC. Based on the CDR3 plus reference TRBV7-7 and TRBJ2-5, the full variable domain is GAGVSQSPRYKVTKRGQDVTLRCDPISSHATLYWYQQALGQGPEFLTYFNYEAQPDKSGLPSDRFSAERPEGSISTLTIQRTEQRDSAMYRCASSLDTFESGETQYFGPGTRLLVL.

V and J are TRBV4-1 and TRBJ1-6; D remains unclear. Germline CDR1 and CDR2: MGHRA and YSYEKL. The V end lost 2 bases, the J end lost 7 bases, and 6 bases lay between the germline ends. The length of the CDR3 is 13 residues. The DNA of the CDR3 is TGCGCCAGCAGCCAAACTCCAAATTCACCCCTCCACTTT. Its translation: CASSQTPNSPLHF.

Details on this clone: One end of the junction varies from germline; a read error may be responsible. The chain has TRBV7-7 and TRBJ2-1, with D possibly TRBD2 on 5 matching bases. There are 15 residues in the CDR3. CDR1 and CDR2 (germline): SSHAT, FNYEAQ (reference sequence). The CDR3 spells CASSPLGSSYNEQFF. CDR3 nucleotides: TGTGCTAGCAGCCCCCTAGGGAGCTCCTACAATGAGCAGTTCTTC.

The V gene is TRBV4-2, the J gene TRBJ2-1, with 8 bases matching TRBD1. CDR1 is LGHNA and CDR2 is YNFKEQ in the germline V gene. This CDR3 comprises 13 residues. Trimming removed 6 bases from V and 8 bases from J; junction bases left unmatched: 6. In DNA form, the CDR3 reads TGTGCCAGCAGAGGACAGGGAAAGGATGAGCAGTTCTTC. It specifies CASRGQGKDEQFF.

The J gene is TRBJ1-5, the V gene TRBV4-2; D gene uncertain. V was clipped by 0 bases and J by 7 bases, with 16 bases between them. In germline, CDR1 is LGHNA, CDR2 YNFKEQ. The CDR3 contains 16 residues. The DNA for the CDR3 is TGTGCCAGCAGCCAAGAAGTAAATCCGCGTCTCCAGCCCCAGCATTTT. Translated: CASSQEVNPRLQPQHF.